The 12 T cell receptor beta chains presented below share a single source sample, sequenced in a study of tumor-infiltrating lymphocytes in primary liver carcinoma. Each 20-30 mg portion of unsorted bulk tissue served as the source for co-extraction of RNA and DNA. Starting material of 500 to 600 ng total RNA yielded TCR beta cDNA via a constant-region primer. Three nested multiplex PCR rounds, a slightly modified ARM-PCR method, built the TCR beta libraries. Primers for the first two PCR rounds were TRBV1-TRBV30 forward primers and a C-beta reverse primer (around 10 cycles per round). Each CDR3 protein gets one entry after TCRdb re-called the multiplex PCR reads with MiXCR. This sample has approximately 99,000 distinct CDR3 sequences, with approximately 68% found just once. Sequencing input: liver tumor tissue from sampling region 5. Sample subset: tumor region T5, tumor centre. These receptors all stem from a woman in her sixties or seventies with primary liver carcinoma and hepatitis B virus infection.

Concerning this clonotype: Likely a read error: the CDR3 ends without its conserved phenylalanine or tryptophan. This sequence joins TRBV4-2 and TRBJ1-1; D uncertain. Trimming removed 3 bases from V and 5 bases from J, with 19 bases in between. The length of the CDR3 is 16 residues. Per the germline V gene, CDR1 is LGHNA and CDR2 is YNFKEQ. As DNA, the CDR3 is TGTGCCAGCAGCCAGGAAGGTGGTGTGGTAGTAACTGAAGCTTTCCTT. Translating it yields CASSQEGGVVVTEAFL.

The rearrangement links TRBV28 to TRBJ2-5, with TRBD2 matching 12 bases. J lost 1 base, V lost 3 bases, and 6 bases had no gene match. This CDR3 contains 17 residues. Germline CDR1 is MDHEN and CDR2 is SYDVKM. The CDR3 DNA is TGTGCCAGCAGTTTTGGCAGACTAGCGGGAGCCCAAGAGACCCAGTACTTC. It codes for CASSFGRLAGAQETQYF.

The V call is TRBV4-2, the J call TRBJ2-1, with 7 bases matching TRBD2. Per the germline V gene, CDR1 is LGHNA and CDR2 is YNFKEQ. CDR3 length equals 16 residues. The trim removed 0 bases at V and 6 bases at J, leaving 8 bases unmatched. The CDR3 region is CASSQDMAGEGNEQFF. The DNA of the CDR3 is TGTGCCAGCAGCCAAGATATGGCTGGGGAGGGCAATGAGCAGTTCTTC.

This clonotype was seen repeatedly, ten times or more. The gene calls are TRBV12-3 or TRBV12-4 and TRBJ2-3; 7 nucleotides align to TRBD2. This CDR3 contains 16 residues. Trimming cost V 1 base and J 2 bases; bases outside gene matches: 6. DNA of the CDR3: TGTGCCAGCAGTTTAGGGGACGGGGGGATCACAGATACGCAGTATTTT. This sequence encodes CASSLGDGGITDTQYF.

The chain joins TRBV10-3 to TRBJ1-1; no reliable D call. Germline values: CDR1 ENHRY, CDR2 SYGVKD. The CDR3 length is 15 residues. V was pared by 0 bases and J by 3 bases, with 11 bases between. The CDR3 nucleotides are TGTGCCATCAGTGAGTCTTTTTCGATGGACACTGAAGCTTTCTTT. Protein sequence: CAISESFSMDTEAFF.

Of note for this clonotype: A much larger clone differs by one base, so this may be a read error. The chain has TRBV6-1 and TRBJ2-3; the D gene is possibly TRBD2 (6 bases). Germline V gene data show CDR1 as MNHNS and CDR2 as SASEGT. The CDR3 spans 14 residues. CDR3 loop: CASSKQGGTDTRYF. The CDR3 DNA follows: TGTGCCAGCAGTAAGCAGGGAGGCACAGATACGCGGTATTTT.

This clonotype was observed once. This sequence may be a read error, since a much larger clone differs from it by one base. The J gene is TRBJ2-3, the V gene TRBV11-2, with D unclear. CDR1 is SGHAT and CDR2 is FQNNGV in the germline V gene. The CDR3 runs 15 residues. V lost 6 bases and J lost 3, with 16 bases in between. The chain's CDR3 is CASRPSGQETDTQYF. CDR3 sequence (DNA): TGTGCCAGCAGACCTTCCGGGCAGGAGACAGATACGCAGTATTTT.

This clonotype has at least ten counts. The rearrangement uses TRBV7-8 and TRBJ2-1; 8 nucleotides agree with TRBD2. The trim removed 4 bases at V and 0 bases at J, leaving 5 bases unmatched. The CDR3 runs 16 residues. Germline V CDR1 and CDR2: SGHVS, FQNEAQ. The CDR3 reads CASSSSSGNSYNEQFF. CDR3 DNA: TGTGCCAGCAGCTCAAGTAGCGGGAACTCCTACAATGAGCAGTTCTTC.

By proportion, this clonotype is medium-sized. The chain couples TRBV11-2 to TRBJ1-1; D gene ambiguous. The CDR3 runs 13 residues. CDR1 and CDR2 from the germline V gene are SGHAT and FQNNGV. The V gene lost 2 bases and the J gene lost 5 bases, with 9 bases spanning the gap. The CDR3 nucleotides read TGTGCCAGCAGCTTATTGGCCGAAACTGAAGCTTTCTTT. This encodes CASSLLAETEAFF.

On this clonotype: This may be a read error, as it is one base from a much larger clone. The chain has TRBV5-4 and TRBJ2-1, with 8 bases that match TRBD2. Germline CDR1 reads SGHNT; CDR2 reads YYREEE (reference sequence). The CDR3 has 15 amino acids. The J segment lost 4 bases and the V segment lost 4 bases, leaving 7 bases of the junction unmatched. For the CDR3, the DNA is TGTGCCAGCAGCGTCAGACTAGCGCGGTACAATGAGCAGTTCTTC. It specifies CASSVRLARYNEQFF. The complete variable domain, with remaining parts taken from reference TRBV5-4 and TRBJ2-1, reads ETGVTQSPTHLIKTRGQQVTLRCSSQSGHNTVSWYQQALGQGPQFIFQYYREEENGRGNFPPRFSGLQFPNYSSELNVNALELDDSALYLCASSVRLARYNEQFFGPGTRLTVL.

About this clonotype: One end of the junction does not line up with germline, which may come from a read error. V gene TRBV4-1 combines with J gene TRBJ1-5, with unresolved D. The closer fit of TRBJ2-3 to the DNA end suggests the J call may be wrong. CDR3 length: 16 amino acids. CDR1 and CDR2 from the germline V gene are MGHRA and YSYEKL. CDR3 DNA sequence: TGCGCCCGCAGCGCGACTGACATGTCCCTCAATCAGCCCCAGTATTTT. It encodes CARSATDMSLNQPQYF.

As for this clonotype: A clone one base away is much larger, so this may be a read error. The rearrangement joins TRBV28 to TRBJ2-1; 10 bases map to TRBD2. There are 15 residues in the CDR3. Germline assignment: CDR1 MDHEN and CDR2 SYDVKM. In nucleotides, the CDR3 is TGTGCCAGCAGTTTCGGGGGACTAGCGTTGGGTGAGCGGTTCTTC. Translation: CASSFGGLALGERFF.